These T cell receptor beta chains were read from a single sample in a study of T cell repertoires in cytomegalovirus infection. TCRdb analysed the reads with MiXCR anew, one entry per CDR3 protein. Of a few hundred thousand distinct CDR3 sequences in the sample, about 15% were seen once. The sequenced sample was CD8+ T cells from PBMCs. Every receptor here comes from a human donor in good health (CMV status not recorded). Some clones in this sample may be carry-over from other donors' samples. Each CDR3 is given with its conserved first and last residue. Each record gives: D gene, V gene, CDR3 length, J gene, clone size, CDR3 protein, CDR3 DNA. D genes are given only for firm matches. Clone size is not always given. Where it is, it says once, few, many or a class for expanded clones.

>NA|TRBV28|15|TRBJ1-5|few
CASSLFRGSRQPQHF
TGTGCCAGCAGTTTATTCAGGGGCTCCCGTCAGCCCCAGCATTTT
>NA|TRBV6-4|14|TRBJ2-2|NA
CASSPGENTGELFF
TGTGCCAGCAGCCCAGGGGAGAACACCGGGGAGCTGTTTTTT
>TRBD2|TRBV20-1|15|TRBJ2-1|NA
CSASRLAGDYNEQFF
TGCAGTGCTAGTCGCCTAGCGGGGGACTACAATGAGCAGTTCTTC
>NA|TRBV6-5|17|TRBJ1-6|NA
CASSYTAGRGVGSPLHF
TGTGCCAGCAGTTACACCGCCGGCAGGGGTGTCGGTTCACCCCTCCACTTT
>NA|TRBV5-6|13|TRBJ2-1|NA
CASSSGLNRWQFF
TGTGCCAGCAGCTCCGGGCTTAACAGGTGGCAGTTCTTC
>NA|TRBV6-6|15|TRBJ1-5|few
CASSYSKGTGQPQHF
TGTGCCAGCAGTTACTCGAAGGGTACAGGTCAGCCCCAGCATTTT
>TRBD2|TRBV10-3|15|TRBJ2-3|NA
CAIRGLAGDTDTQYF
TGTGCCATCAGAGGACTAGCGGGGGACACAGATACGCAGTATTTT
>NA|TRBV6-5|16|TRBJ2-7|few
CASSLRPPGQPYEQYF
TGTGCCAGCAGTTTACGGCCCCCGGGACAACCCTACGAGCAGTACTTC
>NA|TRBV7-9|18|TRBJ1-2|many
CASSLGGLTEGTGYGYTF
TGTGCCAGCAGCTTAGGGGGATTGACAGAAGGGACGGGCTATGGCTACACCTTC
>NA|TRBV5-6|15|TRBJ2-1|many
CASSLTRGAYNEQFF
TGTGCCAGCAGCTTGACACGGGGCGCCTACAATGAGCAGTTCTTC
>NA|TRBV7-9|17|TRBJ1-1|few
CASSPPGGGPGNTEAFF
TGTGCCAGCAGTCCCCCGGGGGGGGGCCCTGGGAACACTGAAGCTTTCTTT
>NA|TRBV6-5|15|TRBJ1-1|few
CASNVGRGLNTEAFF
TGTGCCAGCAACGTGGGGCGGGGACTGAACACTGAAGCTTTCTTT
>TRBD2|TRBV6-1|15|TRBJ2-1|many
CASSESGGLYNEQFF
TGTGCCAGCAGTGAGTCGGGGGGACTCTACAATGAGCAGTTCTTC
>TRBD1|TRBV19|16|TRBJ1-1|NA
CASSPLPQGRNTEAFF
TGTGCCAGTAGTCCCCTACCACAGGGGCGAAACACTGAAGCTTTCTTT
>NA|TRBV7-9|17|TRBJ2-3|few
CASSAPRGRWSTDTQYF
TGTGCCAGCAGCGCGCCGAGAGGACGGTGGAGCACAGATACGCAGTATTTT
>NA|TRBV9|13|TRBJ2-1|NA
CASSVSGVNEQFF
TGTGCCAGCAGCGTAAGTGGGGTCAATGAGCAGTTCTTC
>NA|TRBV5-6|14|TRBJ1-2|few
CASSLIAGSDGYTF
TGTGCCAGCAGCTTGATTGCGGGAAGCGATGGCTACACCTTC
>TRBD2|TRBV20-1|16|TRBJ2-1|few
CSARALIAGGLNEQFF
TGCAGTGCTAGGGCACTCATAGCGGGGGGCTTGAATGAGCAGTTCTTC
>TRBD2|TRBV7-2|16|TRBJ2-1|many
CASSLEKAGAYNEQFF
TGTGCCAGCAGCTTAGAGAAAGCGGGGGCCTACAATGAGCAGTTCTTC
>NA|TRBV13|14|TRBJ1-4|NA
CASSLGTGNEKLFF
TGTGCCAGCAGCTTGGGTACAGGGAATGAAAAACTGTTTTTT
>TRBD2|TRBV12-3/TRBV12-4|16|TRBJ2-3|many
CASSFGSGGYTDTQYF
TGTGCCAGCAGTTTCGGTAGCGGGGGGTACACAGATACGCAGTATTTT
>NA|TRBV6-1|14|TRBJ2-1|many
CASSEGGQADEQFF
TGTGCCAGCAGTGAAGGCGGGCAGGCTGACGAGCAGTTCTTC
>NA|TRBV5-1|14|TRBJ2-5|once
CASSSGQRKETQYF
TGCGCCAGCAGCTCCGGACAGCGAAAAGAGACCCAGTACTTC
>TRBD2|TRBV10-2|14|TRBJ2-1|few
CASIKRRGGNEQFF
TGCGCCAGCATCAAAAGGCGGGGGGGCAATGAGCAGTTCTTC
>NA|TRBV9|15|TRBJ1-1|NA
CASSVVGPRDTEAFF
TGTGCCAGCAGCGTAGTCGGGCCGAGGGACACTGAAGCTTTCTTT
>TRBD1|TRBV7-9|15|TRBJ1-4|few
CASSLVGTENEKLFF
TGTGCCAGCAGCTTAGTAGGGACAGAGAATGAAAAACTGTTTTTT